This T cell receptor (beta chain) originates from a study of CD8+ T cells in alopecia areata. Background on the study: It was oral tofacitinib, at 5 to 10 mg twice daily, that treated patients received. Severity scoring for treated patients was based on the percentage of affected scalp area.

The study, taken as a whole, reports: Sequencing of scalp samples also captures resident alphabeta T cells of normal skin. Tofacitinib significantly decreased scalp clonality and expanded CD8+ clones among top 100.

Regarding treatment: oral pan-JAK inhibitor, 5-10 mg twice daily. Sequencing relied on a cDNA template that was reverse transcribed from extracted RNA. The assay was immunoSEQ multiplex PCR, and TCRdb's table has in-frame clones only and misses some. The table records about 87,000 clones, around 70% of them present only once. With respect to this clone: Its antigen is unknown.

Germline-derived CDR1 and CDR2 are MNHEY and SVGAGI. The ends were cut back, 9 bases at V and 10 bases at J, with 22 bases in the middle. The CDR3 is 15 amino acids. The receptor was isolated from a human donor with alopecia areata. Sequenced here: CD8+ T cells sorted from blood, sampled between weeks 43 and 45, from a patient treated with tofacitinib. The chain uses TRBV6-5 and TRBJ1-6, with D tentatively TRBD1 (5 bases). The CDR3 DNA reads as TGTGCCAGTAACCGGGGGGGGGACGGCCACTCACCCCTCCACTTT. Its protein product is CASNRGGDGHSPLHF.